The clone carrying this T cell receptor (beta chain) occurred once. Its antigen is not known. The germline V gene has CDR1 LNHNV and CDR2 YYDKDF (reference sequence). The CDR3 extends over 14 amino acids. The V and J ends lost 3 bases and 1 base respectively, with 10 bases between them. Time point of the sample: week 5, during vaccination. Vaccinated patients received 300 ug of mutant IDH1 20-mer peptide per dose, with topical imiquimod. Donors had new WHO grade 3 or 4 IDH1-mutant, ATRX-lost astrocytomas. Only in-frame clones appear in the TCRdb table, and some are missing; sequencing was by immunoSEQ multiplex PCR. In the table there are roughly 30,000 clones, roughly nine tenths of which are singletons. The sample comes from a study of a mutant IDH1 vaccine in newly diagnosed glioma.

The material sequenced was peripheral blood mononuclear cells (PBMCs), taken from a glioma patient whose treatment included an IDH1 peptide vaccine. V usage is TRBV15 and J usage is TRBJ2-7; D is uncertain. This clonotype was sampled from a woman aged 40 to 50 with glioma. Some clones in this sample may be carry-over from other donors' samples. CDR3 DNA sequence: TGTGCCACCAGCAGCCTCGCGACGTCCTACGAGCAGTACTTC. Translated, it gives CATSSLATSYEQYF.